This T cell receptor (beta chain) was documented in a study of beta chain features in type 1 diabetes (dated by TCRdb to the late 2010s). Some background on the complete study: No differences in mean age, gender distribution, total cell number or subset yield were found between patients and healthy donors. Whereas all 28 donors provided naive and central memory subsets, regulatory and stem cell-like memory subsets were isolated from just 8 patients and about eight healthy donors. A total of 85 million to 140 million sorted cells were examined across all samples, and a strong correlation was observed between cell number per subset and RNA yield. In the study, recently diagnosed type 1 diabetes patients and matched healthy donors were compared on the TCRB repertoires of their sorted circulating CD4+ T cell subsets. General study outcomes and caveats: In all four CD4+ subsets, TCRB CDR3 length was moderately but significantly shorter in type 1 diabetes patients. HLA sub-analyses involved small numbers of individuals, so any influence of HLA type on TCRB rearrangement remained unresolved. Because cDNA was sequenced instead of genomic DNA, highly expressing activated cells could be over-represented, though the groups showed no difference in activation or CD3 levels. Naive, central memory and regulatory TCRB repertoires appeared to be more alike among patients than among healthy donors. Shorter templates might have been favored by PCR, but patient and control samples were amplified and corrected together, so both groups would have been affected equally by any skew. At VDJ recombination sites, patients with type 1 diabetes made fewer insertions and deleted more nucleotides, a pattern implying thymic rearrangement abnormalities.

Only a few counts were recorded for this clone. Its antigen is not yet known. No qualities accompany the bases; no much larger clone lies one base away. A single peripheral blood draw of 90 to 150 mL on average was collected from each donor into heparinised tubes. A BD FACSAria II and a panel including CD45RO, CCR7, CD25, CD127, CD95 and CD27 were used to sort naive, central memory, regulatory and stem cell-like memory CD4+ T cells. Purity was above 95% for every sorted population. PBMCs were isolated right away by Lymphoprep density gradient centrifugation and were stained directly, without culture. So that batch effects would be minimized, each experiment stained and sorted samples in pairs, pairing one healthy donor with one patient. Unmatched junction bases come to 9, with V trimmed by 5 bases and J by 1 base. According to the germline V gene, CDR1 reads SGHAT and CDR2 reads FQNNGV. Inclusive of the bounding cysteine and phenylalanine, the CDR3 is 16 residues long. Left in the record is the CDR3 DNA by itself, 48 bases read in frame from the first base.

All of the isolated RNA was reverse transcribed with the High Capacity cDNA Reverse Transcription Kit, so expressed TCRB transcripts were sequenced. Deep immunoSEQ sequencing was performed on naive, central memory and regulatory T cell samples, with an average of approximately 4 million total reads per sample. Sorted cells were lysed in RLT buffer and RNA was extracted with DNase-treated RNeasy Micro or Mini kits, depending on cell number. To prevent cross-contamination, every cell subset was processed on its own, while patient and healthy donor samples were processed together. The immunoSEQ multiplex PCR was used to amplify TCRB sequences from cDNA, yielding 87-bp fragments that span the CDR3 region. Sequencing of the amplicons was performed on the Illumina HiSeq platform. Under the source paper's analysis protocol: PCR bias was corrected computationally using synthetic template baselines, and reads within Hamming distance 2 were collapsed, with unmergeable singletons discarded. Reads were aligned against IMGT so that V, D and J genes, CDR3 length and insertions or deletions at six rearrangement sites could be assigned. Clonotype counts were normalized to sorted cell number within each subset before computing true diversity and Gini coefficients with the tcR R package. The overlap coefficient, calculated on TCRB nucleotide sequences, was used to measure repertoire sharing. Out-of-frame TCRB sequences from naive cells were analyzed to stand in for the pre-selection repertoire. The source is immuneACCESS, and TCRdb retained only in-frame sequences with V and J called. Part of the clones is not carried over; for the studies checked, unresolved V genes explain less than half of this, and the remainder is unexplained. V and J calls and clone size are copied from that table; D and trimming were computed from the DNA. A total of 310,000 or so clones appear in this sample, 11% of them only once. Over 0.015% of the sample is held by the ten biggest clonotypes.

The sequence links TRBV11-2 to TRBJ1-1; 8 nucleotides in the junction match TRBD1. The TCR was taken from a woman in her 30s in good health. The sample comprised naive CD4+ T cells from blood. In the paper's terms, the cell subset or site label means: true naive CD4+ T cells. The sequence in DNA is TGTGCCAGCAGCGTTAGACAGGGGACAGGGAACACTGAAGCTTTCTTT. This encodes CASSVRQGTGNTEAFF.